This T cell receptor beta chain is drawn from a study of T cell responses to AZD1222 COVID-19 vaccine. Of note for this clone: Its antigen is as yet unknown.

Findings of the study overall: Spike-specific TCRs gained breadth and depth after people received two AZD1222 doses. Samples come after the peak T cell response, not at day 14. Just a handful of AZD1222 recipients were seropositive at baseline. Regions 160-218 and 743-854 dominated among vaccine-associated CD4 TCRs spanning spike.

The repertoire was sequenced with immunoSEQ multiplex PCR; TCRdb's copy has only in-frame clones and lacks some. The top ten clones hold around 6.2% of a sample with 90,000 to 150,000 clones, around 82% of them seen once. The CDR3 has 14 residues. V dropped 0 bases and J dropped 0 bases, with 5 bases sitting between them. Germline values: CDR1 MRHNA, CDR2 SNTAGT. The source is an adult in good health. The source was peripheral blood, collected on day 0 of AZD1222 vaccination. The chain uses TRBV6-4 and TRBJ1-2; D remains unclear. In nucleotides, the CDR3 is TGTGCCAGCAGTGACTCTGACTCTAACTATGGCTACACCTTC. Protein sequence: CASSDSDSNYGYTF.